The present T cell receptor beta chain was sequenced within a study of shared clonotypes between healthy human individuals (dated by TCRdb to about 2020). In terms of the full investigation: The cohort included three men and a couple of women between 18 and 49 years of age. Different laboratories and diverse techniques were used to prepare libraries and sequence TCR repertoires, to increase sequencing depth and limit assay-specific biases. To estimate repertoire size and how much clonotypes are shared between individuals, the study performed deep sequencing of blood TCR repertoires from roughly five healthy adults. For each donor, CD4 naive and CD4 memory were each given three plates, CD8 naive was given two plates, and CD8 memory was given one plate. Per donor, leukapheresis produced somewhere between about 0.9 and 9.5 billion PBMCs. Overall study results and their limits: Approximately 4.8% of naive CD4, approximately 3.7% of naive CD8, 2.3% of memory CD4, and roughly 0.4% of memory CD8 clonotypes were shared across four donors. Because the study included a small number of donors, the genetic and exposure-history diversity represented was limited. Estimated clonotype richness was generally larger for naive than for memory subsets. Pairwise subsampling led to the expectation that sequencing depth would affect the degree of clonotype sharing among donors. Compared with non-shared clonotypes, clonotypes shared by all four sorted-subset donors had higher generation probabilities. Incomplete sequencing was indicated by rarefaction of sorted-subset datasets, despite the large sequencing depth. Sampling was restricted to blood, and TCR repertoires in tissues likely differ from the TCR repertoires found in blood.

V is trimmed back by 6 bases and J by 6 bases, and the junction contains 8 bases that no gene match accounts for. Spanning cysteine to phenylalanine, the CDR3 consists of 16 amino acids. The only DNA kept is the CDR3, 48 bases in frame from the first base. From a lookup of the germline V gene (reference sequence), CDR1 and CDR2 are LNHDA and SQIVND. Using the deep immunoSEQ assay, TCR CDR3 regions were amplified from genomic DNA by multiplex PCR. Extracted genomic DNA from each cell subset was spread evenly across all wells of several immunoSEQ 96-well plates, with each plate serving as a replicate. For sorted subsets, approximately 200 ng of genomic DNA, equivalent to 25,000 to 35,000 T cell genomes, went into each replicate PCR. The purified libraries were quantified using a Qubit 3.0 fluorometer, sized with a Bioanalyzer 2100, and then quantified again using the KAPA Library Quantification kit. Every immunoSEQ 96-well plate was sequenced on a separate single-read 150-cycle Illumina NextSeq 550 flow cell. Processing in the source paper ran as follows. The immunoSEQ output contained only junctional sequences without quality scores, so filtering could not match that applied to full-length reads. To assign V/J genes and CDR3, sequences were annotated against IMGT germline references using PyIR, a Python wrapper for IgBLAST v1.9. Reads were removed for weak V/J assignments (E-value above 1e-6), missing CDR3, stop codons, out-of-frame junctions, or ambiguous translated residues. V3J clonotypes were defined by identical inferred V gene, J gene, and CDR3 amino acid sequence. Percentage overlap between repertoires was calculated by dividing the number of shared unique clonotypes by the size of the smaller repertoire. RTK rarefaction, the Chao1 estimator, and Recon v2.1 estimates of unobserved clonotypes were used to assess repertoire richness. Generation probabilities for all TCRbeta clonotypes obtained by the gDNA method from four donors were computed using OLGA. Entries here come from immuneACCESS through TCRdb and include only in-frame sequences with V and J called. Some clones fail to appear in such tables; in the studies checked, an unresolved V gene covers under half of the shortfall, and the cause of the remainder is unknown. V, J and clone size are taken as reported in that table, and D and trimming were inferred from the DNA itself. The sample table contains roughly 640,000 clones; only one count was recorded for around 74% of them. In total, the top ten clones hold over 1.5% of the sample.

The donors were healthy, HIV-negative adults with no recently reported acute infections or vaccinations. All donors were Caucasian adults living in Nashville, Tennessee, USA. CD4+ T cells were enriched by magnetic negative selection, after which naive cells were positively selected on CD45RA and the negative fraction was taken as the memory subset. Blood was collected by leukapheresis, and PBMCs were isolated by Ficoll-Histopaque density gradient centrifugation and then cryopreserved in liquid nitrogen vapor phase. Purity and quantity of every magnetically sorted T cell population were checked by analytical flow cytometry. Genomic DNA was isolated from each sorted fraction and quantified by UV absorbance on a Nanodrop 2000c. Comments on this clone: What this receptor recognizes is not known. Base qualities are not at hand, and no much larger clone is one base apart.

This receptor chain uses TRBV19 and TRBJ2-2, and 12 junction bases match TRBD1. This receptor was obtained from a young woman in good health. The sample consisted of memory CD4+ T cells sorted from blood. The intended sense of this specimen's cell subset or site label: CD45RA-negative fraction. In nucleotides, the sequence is TGTGCCAGTAGCATGTCCCGGGACAGGGGGCCCGGGGAGCTGTTTTTT. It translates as CASSMSRDRGPGELFF. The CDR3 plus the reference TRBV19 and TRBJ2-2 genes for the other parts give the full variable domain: DGGITQSPKYLFRKEGQNVTLSCEQNLNHDAMYWYRQDPGQGLRLIYYSQIVNDFQKGDIAEGYSVSREKKESFPLTVTSAQKNPTAFYLCASSMSRDRGPGELFFGEGSRLTVL.